These 20 T cell receptor beta chains were sequenced from one sample in a study of control samples from healthy donors and cancer patients. Generated by immunoSEQ multiplex PCR, the TCRdb table keeps only in-frame clones and is missing some. This table has 90,000 to 95,000 clones, over 80% appearing once. The specimen was blood. The receptors were gathered from a man aged 25-40 years in good health.

The chain has TRBV6-2 or TRBV6-3 and TRBJ2-3, with unresolved D. This CDR3 is built from 15 residues. V was clipped by 5 bases and J by 0 bases, with 12 bases between them. Germline V CDR1 and CDR2: MNHEY, SVGEGT. CDR3 region: CASSQRISSTDTQYF. DNA for the CDR3: TGTGCCAGCAGTCAACGGATCTCTAGCACAGATACGCAGTATTTT.

The chain carries TRBV3-1 (or the pseudogene TRBV3-2) and TRBJ1-4; 7 bases agree with TRBD1. Per the germline V gene, CDR1 is LGHDT and CDR2 is YNNKEL (reference sequence). Unmatched junction bases numbered 8, after V lost 2 bases and J lost 8 bases. This CDR3 is built from 15 residues. As DNA, the CDR3 is TGTGCCAGCAGCCAATACAGGGGATTAGGGGAAAAACTGTTTTTT. Translation gives CASSQYRGLGEKLFF.

This chain connects TRBV19 to TRBJ2-1, with 7 bases lining up with TRBD1. Germline V lookup: CDR1 LNHDA, CDR2 SQIVND (reference sequence). The CDR3 loop spans 14 amino acids. The J segment lost 7 bases and the V segment lost 1 base, leaving 4 bases of the junction unmatched. In DNA form, the CDR3 reads TGTGCCAGTAGTATAGCGGGACAGCGGAATGAGCAGTTCTTC. Translated: CASSIAGQRNEQFF.

In DNA, the CDR3 is TGTGCCAGCAGCTTCGGGGTTGTGAATGAGCAGTTCTTC. Translated, it gives CASSFGVVNEQFF. V is TRBV11-2 and J is TRBJ2-1, with a possible D match to TRBD2 (5 bases). V was cut by 3 bases and J by 7 bases, with 10 bases left in between. CDR3 length equals 13 residues. CDR1 and CDR2 from the germline V gene are SGHAT and FQNNGV.

The chain carries TRBV9 and TRBJ2-1, with D perhaps given as TRBD1 or TRBD2 (5 bases each). The CDR3 sequence is 14 residues long. V lost 0 bases and J lost 7, with 11 bases in between. From germline, CDR1 is SGDLS and CDR2 YYNGEE. The CDR3 is CASSVDPGTNEQFF. The DNA for the CDR3 is TGTGCCAGCAGCGTAGATCCGGGGACGAATGAGCAGTTCTTC.

The chain couples TRBV5-1 to TRBJ1-2; D might be TRBD1 (5 bases). Trimming stripped 4 bases from V and 7 bases from J, with 20 bases between. The CDR3 extends over 15 amino acids. Germline V gives CDR1 SGHRS, CDR2 YFSETQ. CDR3 residues: CASSGTGTDLLGYTF. The CDR3 coding sequence is TGCGCCAGCAGCGGTACCGGGACGGACCTACTTGGCTACACCTTC.

The chain uses TRBV6-6 and TRBJ1-5; 10 bases line up with TRBD1. Germline trimming cut 6 bases from V and 0 bases from J; bases unmatched to any gene: 5. The CDR3 totals 16 residues. CDR1 and CDR2 from the germline V gene are MNHNY and SVGAGI (reference sequence). The CDR3 DNA is TGTGCCAGCAGCAGGGGACAGGGGATTAGCAATCAGCCCCAGCATTTT. The encoded protein is CASSRGQGISNQPQHF.

V is TRBV15 and J is TRBJ2-7, with 8 bases fitting TRBD1. This CDR3 comprises 16 residues. Germline V lookup: CDR1 LNHNV, CDR2 YYDKDF (reference sequence). Trimming cost V 5 bases and J 2 bases; bases outside gene matches: 11. The CDR3 spells CATSGKSGTGPYEQYF. DNA for the CDR3: TGTGCCACCAGCGGCAAGTCCGGGACAGGTCCCTACGAGCAGTACTTC.

The chain combines TRBV6-5 with TRBJ1-4, with D hard to call. V gave up 8 bases and J gave up 1 base, with 11 bases separating them. Germline V gene lookup returns CDR1 MNHEY and CDR2 SVGAGI. CDR3 size: 14 residues. The CDR3 reads CASDRGGTNEKLFF. The CDR3 nucleotides read TGTGCCAGCGACCGAGGCGGAACTAATGAAAAACTGTTTTTT.

The genes are TRBV4-1 and TRBJ1-6; D is unclear. The CDR3 is 13 amino acids. Germline lookup yields CDR1 MGHRA and CDR2 YSYEKL. Trimming shortened V by 4 bases and J by 7 bases, and 8 bases separated the two germline ends. As DNA, the CDR3 is TGCGCCAGCAGCCCCGGACCAAATTCACCCCTCCACTTT. Amino acids: CASSPGPNSPLHF.

This chain joins TRBV4-1 and TRBJ2-7, with TRBD1 as a possible D gene (6 bases). Germline assignment: CDR1 MGHRA and CDR2 YSYEKL. V dropped 4 bases and J dropped 3 bases, with 10 bases sitting between them. This CDR3 region has 13 residues. The CDR3 coding sequence is TGCGCCAGCAGCCTAAAACAGGGCTACGAGCAGTACTTC. Translating gives CASSLKQGYEQYF.

The gene calls are TRBV6-5 and TRBJ1-6; TRBD1 agrees at 9 bases. Germline assignment: CDR1 MNHEY and CDR2 SVGAGI. The length of the CDR3 is 14 residues. V lost 11 bases to trimming and J lost 5 bases; unmatched junction nucleotides: 7. The CDR3 DNA reads TGTGCCGTCCACCGGGACAGGGATAATTCACCCCTCCACTTT. Translating it yields CAVHRDRDNSPLHF.

The chain carries TRBV4-1 and TRBJ2-2, with D possibly TRBD2 on 5 matching bases. In germline, CDR1 is MGHRA, CDR2 YSYEKL. Trimming took off 0 bases at V and 5 bases at J, with 13 bases between the two ends. The CDR3 is 16 residues long. CDR3 coding DNA: TGCGCCAGCAGCCAAGAATTGGCTAGCAGTACCGGGGAGCTGTTTTTT. It yields the protein CASSQELASSTGELFF.

This sequence joins TRBV30 and TRBJ2-7, with a weak D call TRBD1 (6 bases). The CDR3 extends over 12 amino acids. V shed 8 bases and J shed 2 bases, with 13 bases lying between them. Germline V gives CDR1 GTSNPN, CDR2 SVGIG (reference sequence). This CDR3 is CAGQGITYEQYF. CDR3 nucleotide sequence: TGTGCCGGCCAGGGGATTACCTACGAGCAGTACTTC.

The chain links TRBV5-4 to TRBJ2-1; 9 bases match TRBD2. With V trimmed by 4 bases and J by 4 bases, 6 bases remained unmatched. This CDR3 is 15 amino acids long. Germline V CDR1 and CDR2: SGHNT, YYREEE (reference sequence). As DNA, the CDR3 is TGTGCCAGCAGCCCCAGCGGGGGGATATACAATGAGCAGTTCTTC. Translating it yields CASSPSGGIYNEQFF.

The chain uses TRBV29-1 and TRBJ2-2, with a possible D match to TRBD2 (6 bases). V was shortened by 7 bases and J by 3 bases, with 18 bases between the two germline ends. The germline V gene has CDR1 SQVTM and CDR2 ANQGSEA. This CDR3 region has 15 residues. DNA for the CDR3: TGCAGCGCCGCGGAGCGACTAGGAGACACCGGGGAGCTGTTTTTT. It is translated as CSAAERLGDTGELFF.

The chain joins TRBV30 to TRBJ2-3, with TRBD1 as a possible D gene (6 bases). Germline-derived CDR1 and CDR2 are GTSNPN and SVGIG (reference sequence). V lost 1 base and J 8 bases, leaving 13 bases between the germline ends. The CDR3 has 13 amino acids. The CDR3 loop is CAWSGAVGGTQYF. DNA of the CDR3: TGTGCCTGGAGTGGTGCGGTAGGGGGTACGCAGTATTTT.

The V gene is TRBV7-9, the J gene TRBJ1-1; TRBD1 might be the D (6 bases). This CDR3 has 15 amino acids. From germline, CDR1 is SEHNR and CDR2 FQNEAQ (reference sequence). V was trimmed by 3 bases and J by 4 bases, leaving 15 bases between them. The chain's CDR3 is CASSFPTRGGTEAFF. Here the CDR3 DNA reads TGTGCCAGCAGCTTCCCGACCAGGGGAGGCACTGAAGCTTTCTTT.

This chain links TRBV11-1 with TRBJ2-5, with D unclear. V was trimmed by 1 base and J by 1 base, leaving 7 bases between them. Germline V gene sequence: CDR1 SGHAT, CDR2 FQDESV (reference sequence). CDR3 length equals 14 residues. Here the CDR3 reads CASSLEGSQETQYF. The CDR3 DNA reads TGTGCCAGCAGCTTAGAAGGCTCCCAAGAGACCCAGTACTTC.

This chain connects TRBV9 to TRBJ2-1; a possible D gene is TRBD2 (6 bases). This CDR3 spans 17 amino acids. V lost 4 bases to trimming and J lost 0 bases, with 17 bases between them. Germline V gene lookup returns CDR1 SGDLS and CDR2 YYNGEE. The CDR3 DNA follows: TGTGCCAGCAGCTCAAATTTTGGGGGGAGCTCCTACAATGAGCAGTTCTTC. This translates into CASSSNFGGSSYNEQFF. Together with reference TRBV9 and TRBJ2-1, the CDR3 gives the full variable domain: DSGVTQTPKHLITATGQRVTLRCSPRSGDLSVYWYQQSLDQGLQFLIQYYNGEERAKGNILERFSAQQFPDLHSELNLSSLELGDSALYFCASSSNFGGSSYNEQFFGPGTRLTVL.